This TCR beta chain was recovered during a study of T cell repertoires in cytomegalovirus infection. As to this clonotype: The antigen is undetermined.

From the reads, TCRdb called clonotypes with MiXCR, one entry per CDR3 protein. The top ten clones hold roughly two fifths of a sample with 400,000 to 600,000 distinct CDR3 sequences, 42% of them seen once. The CDR3 loop spans 16 amino acids. The ends were cut back, 2 bases at V and 10 bases at J, with 20 bases in the middle. The germline CDR1 and CDR2 sequences are MGHRA and YSYEKL. Sequenced material: cultured PBMCs, taken from culture after CMV antigen stimulation. This clonotype originated in a human donor in good health (CMV status not recorded). Some clones in this sample may be carry-over from other donors' samples. This chain connects TRBV4-1 to TRBJ1-4, with D unclear. The CDR3 DNA sequence: TGCGCCAGCAGCCAAAGAGGACCGGGGATGTTGGGAAAACTGTTTTTT. Translated, it gives CASSQRGPGMLGKLFF.